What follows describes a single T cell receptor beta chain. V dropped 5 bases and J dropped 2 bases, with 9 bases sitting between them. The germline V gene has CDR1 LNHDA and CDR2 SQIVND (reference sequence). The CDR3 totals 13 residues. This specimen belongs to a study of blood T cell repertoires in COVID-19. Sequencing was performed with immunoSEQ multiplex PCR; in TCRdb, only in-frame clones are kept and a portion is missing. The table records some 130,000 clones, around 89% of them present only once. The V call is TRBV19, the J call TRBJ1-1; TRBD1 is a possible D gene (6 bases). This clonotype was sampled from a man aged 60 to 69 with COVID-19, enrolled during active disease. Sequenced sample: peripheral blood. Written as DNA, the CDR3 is TGTGCCAGTAGTCCCGGGACAAACACTGAAGCTTTCTTT. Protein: CASSPGTNTEAFF.